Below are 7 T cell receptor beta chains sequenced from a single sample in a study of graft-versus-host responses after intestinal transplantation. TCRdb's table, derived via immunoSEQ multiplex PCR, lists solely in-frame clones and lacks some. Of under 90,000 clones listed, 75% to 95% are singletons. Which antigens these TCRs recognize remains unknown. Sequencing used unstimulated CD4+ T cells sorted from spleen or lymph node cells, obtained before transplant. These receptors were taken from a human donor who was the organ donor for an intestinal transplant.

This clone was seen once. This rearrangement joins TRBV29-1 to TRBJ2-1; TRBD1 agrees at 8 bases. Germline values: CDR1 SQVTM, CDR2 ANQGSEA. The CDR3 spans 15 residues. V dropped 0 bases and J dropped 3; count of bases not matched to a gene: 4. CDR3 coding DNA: TGCAGCGTTGAAGATACAGGGACAGGCTACAATGAGCAGTTCTTC. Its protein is CSVEDTGTGYNEQFF.

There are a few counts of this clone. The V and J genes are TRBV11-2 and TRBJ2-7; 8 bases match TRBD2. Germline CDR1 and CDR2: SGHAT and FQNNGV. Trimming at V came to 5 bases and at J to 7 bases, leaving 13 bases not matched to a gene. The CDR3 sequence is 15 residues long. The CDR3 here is CASSQRGAGGGEQYF. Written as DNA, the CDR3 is TGTGCCAGCAGCCAAAGAGGGGCGGGAGGAGGAGAGCAGTACTTC.

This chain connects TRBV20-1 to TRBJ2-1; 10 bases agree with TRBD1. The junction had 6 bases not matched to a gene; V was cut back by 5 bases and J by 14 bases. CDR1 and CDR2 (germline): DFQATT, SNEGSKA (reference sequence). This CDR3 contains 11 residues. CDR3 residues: CSASPGTGEFF. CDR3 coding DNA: TGCAGTGCTTCCCCCGGGACAGGGGAGTTCTTC.

CDR3: CASSFLNTGELFF. CDR3 nucleotide sequence: TGTGCCAGCAGTTTCCTTAACACCGGGGAGCTGTTTTTT. The V and J genes are TRBV28 and TRBJ2-2; D gene uncertain. CDR3 size: 13 residues. The germline CDR1 and CDR2 sequences are MDHEN and SYDVKM. Trimming cost V 3 bases and J 2 bases, with 4 bases left between them.

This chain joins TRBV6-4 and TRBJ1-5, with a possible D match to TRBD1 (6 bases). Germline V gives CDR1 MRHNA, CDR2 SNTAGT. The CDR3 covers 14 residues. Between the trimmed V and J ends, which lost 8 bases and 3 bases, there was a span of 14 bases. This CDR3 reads CASAGRGTNQPQHF. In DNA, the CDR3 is TGTGCCAGCGCCGGCAGGGGAACCAATCAGCCCCAGCATTTT.

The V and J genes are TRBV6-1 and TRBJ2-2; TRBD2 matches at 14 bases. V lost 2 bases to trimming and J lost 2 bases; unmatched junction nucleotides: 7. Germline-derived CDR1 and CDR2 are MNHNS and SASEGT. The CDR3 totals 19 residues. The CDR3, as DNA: TGTGCCAGCAGTGAAAGGACTAGCGGGGGGCGCCGCAACACCGGGGAGCTGTTTTTT. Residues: CASSERTSGGRRNTGELFF.

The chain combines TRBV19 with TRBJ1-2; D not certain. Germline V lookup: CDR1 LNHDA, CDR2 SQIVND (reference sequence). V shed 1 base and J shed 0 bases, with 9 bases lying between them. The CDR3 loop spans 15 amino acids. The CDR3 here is CASSIAGIPNYGYTF. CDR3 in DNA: TGTGCCAGTAGTATAGCTGGCATCCCTAACTATGGCTACACCTTC.